A selection of T cell receptor beta chains follows, all from one sample in a study of T cell responses to AZD1222 COVID-19 vaccine. Only in-frame clones appear in the TCRdb table, and some are missing; sequencing was by immunoSEQ multiplex PCR. Here the sample spans 75,000 to 90,000 clones, almost 80% being singletons. The sample here was peripheral blood, taken on day 0 of AZD1222 vaccination. The receptors were gathered from an adult in good health. CDR3s include the opening cysteine and the closing phenylalanine or tryptophan. D genes are given only for firm matches. The listing skips clone size in some rows; elsewhere it reads once, few, many or a size class.

len	abundance	d_gene	v_gene	j_gene	CDR3nt	CDR3aa
13	-	-	TRBV6-5	TRBJ1-1	TGTGCCACCTCCAGACAATTGAGCACTGAAGCTTTCTTT	CATSRQLSTEAFF
16	once	-	TRBV11-2	TRBJ2-7	TGTGCCAGCAGCTTAGATCGGGACACCCCAATTTACGAGCAGTACTTC	CASSLDRDTPIYEQYF
17	-	TRBD1	TRBV24-1	TRBJ2-5	TGTGCCACCAGTGATTCCCCGGGAACAGGGGGGTACGAGACCCAGTACTTC	CATSDSPGTGGYETQYF
14	-	-	TRBV19	TRBJ1-2	TGTGCCAGTAGTATAGAGCCAGATAACTATGGCTACACCTTC	CASSIEPDNYGYTF
14	once	-	TRBV15	TRBJ2-7	TGTGCCACCAGCAGAGATGGAAGAAACTACGAGCAGTACTTC	CATSRDGRNYEQYF
16	-	-	TRBV5-1	TRBJ2-6	TGCGCCAGCAGCCTGACAGGTACCTCTGGGGCCAACGTCCTGACTTTC	CASSLTGTSGANVLTF
15	-	TRBD1	TRBV10-3	TRBJ1-1	TGTGCCATCAGTGGATACAGGGGTAGGAACACTGAAGCTTTCTTT	CAISGYRGRNTEAFF
14	-	-	TRBV27	TRBJ2-7	TGTGCCAGCAGTTTAATGGCGGGTTCCTACGAGCAGTACTTC	CASSLMAGSYEQYF
16	medium-sized	TRBD1	TRBV4-1	TRBJ1-5	TGCGCCAGCAGCCCCCGGGACAGGGGGCGAAATCAGCCCCAGCATTTT	CASSPRDRGRNQPQHF
16	-	TRBD2	TRBV7-2	TRBJ2-2	TGTGCCAGCAGCTTAATGGGGACTACGAACACCGGGGAGCTGTTTTTT	CASSLMGTTNTGELFF
15	-	-	TRBV6-5	TRBJ1-2	TGTGCCAGCATTATGCGCAGGGGAGAGTGGAATGGCTACACCTTC	CASIMRRGEWNGYTF
15	-	-	TRBV5-5	TRBJ1-5	TGTGCCAGCAGCTTCGCAGGGACGGCTAATCAGCCCCAGCATTTT	CASSFAGTANQPQHF
11	few	-	TRBV30	TRBJ2-1	TGTGCCTGGAGTGTACAGGTGGAGCAGTTCTTC	CAWSVQVEQFF
15	-	-	TRBV7-6	TRBJ1-1	TGTGCCAGCAGCTTAGGCCGACAGCTGAACACTGAAGCTTTCTTT	CASSLGRQLNTEAFF
14	-	-	TRBV4-3	TRBJ2-2	TGCGCCAGCAGCCAAGCTGAGCTTCCCGGGGAGCTGTTTTTT	CASSQAELPGELFF
13	-	-	TRBV9	TRBJ2-3	TGTGCCAGCAGCGTACTGAGCACAGATACGCAGTATTTT	CASSVLSTDTQYF
13	once	TRBD1	TRBV29-1	TRBJ1-1	TGCAGCGTAGTGACAGGGGGTGGCACTGAAGCTTTCTTT	CSVVTGGGTEAFF
13	-	-	TRBV5-1	TRBJ2-7	TGCGCCAGCAGCTTGGGGGGTGCACGCGAGCAGTACTTC	CASSLGGAREQYF
14	-	-	TRBV5-1	TRBJ2-3	TGCGCCAGCAGCTTGGCTGGCAGATCAGATACGCAGTATTTT	CASSLAGRSDTQYF
14	once	TRBD1	TRBV5-6	TRBJ1-2	TGTGCCAGCAGCTTCAGGGGGCGCACCTATGGCTACACCTTC	CASSFRGRTYGYTF
13	few	-	TRBV28	TRBJ2-1	TGTGCCAGCACCATCGGGTATCAGAGTGAGCAGTTCTTC	CASTIGYQSEQFF
13	-	-	TRBV14	TRBJ1-1	TGTGCCAGCAGCCAAGTTCGGGGAATTGAAGCTTTCTTT	CASSQVRGIEAFF
14	-	TRBD1	TRBV18	TRBJ2-5	TGTGCCAGCTCACCTCAAGGGGGCGCGGAGACCCAGTACTTC	CASSPQGGAETQYF
13	-	TRBD1	TRBV11-2	TRBJ2-7	TGTGCCAGCAGCTGGGGACAGGCCTACGAGCAGTACTTC	CASSWGQAYEQYF
13	-	-	TRBV7-9	TRBJ2-5	TGTGCCAGCCTACAGAAGAACCAAGAGACCCAGTACTTC	CASLQKNQETQYF
13	-	-	TRBV14	TRBJ2-2	TGTGCCAGCAGCCAAGATATGACCGGGGAGCTGTTTTTT	CASSQDMTGELFF
16	-	TRBD2	TRBV18	TRBJ2-3	TGTGCCAGCTCACTCACCTGGGAGGGAGACACAGATACGCAGTATTTT	CASSLTWEGDTDTQYF
13	-	-	TRBV12-3/TRBV12-4	TRBJ2-2	TGTGCCAGCATCCCCGCTGGGGCCGGGGAGCTGTTTTTT	CASIPAGAGELFF
13	once	-	TRBV5-1	TRBJ2-7	TGCGCCAGCAGCCCAACAGGGAGCAACGAGCAGTACTTC	CASSPTGSNEQYF
12	-	-	TRBV5-1	TRBJ2-3	TGCGCCAGCAGCCCGGGTCAAAATACGCAGTATTTT	CASSPGQNTQYF
13	once	-	TRBV28	TRBJ2-7	TGTGCCACCATAAGGGAGGGGGCTTACGAGCAGTACTTC	CATIREGAYEQYF
16	-	TRBD2	TRBV29-1	TRBJ2-2	TGCAGCGTCGGCGGCCTACTAGCGGGGAACACCGGGGAGCTGTTTTTT	CSVGGLLAGNTGELFF
15	-	TRBD2	TRBV18	TRBJ2-1	TGTGCCAGCTCACCCCTCCGACTAGCGGAAAATGAGCAGTTCTTC	CASSPLRLAENEQFF
14	-	-	TRBV5-1	TRBJ1-2	TGCGCCAGCAGCTTGTATGGGACTAACTATGGCTACACCTTC	CASSLYGTNYGYTF
13	-	-	TRBV27	TRBJ2-7	TGTGCCAGCAGTTCCCCGGTGGTCGGCGAGCAGTACTTC	CASSSPVVGEQYF
17	few	-	TRBV11-2	TRBJ2-5	TGTGCCAGCAGCGAAATCCGGGGCGGCCGCCGCCGGGAGACCCAGTACTTC	CASSEIRGGRRRETQYF
13	-	-	TRBV5-1	TRBJ1-2	TGCGCCAGCAGCTTGACGCGGGTTCGGGGCTACACCTTC	CASSLTRVRGYTF
14	-	-	TRBV27	TRBJ1-1	TGTGCCAGCAGACCTCAGCCCCAGGGCCCTCAAGCTTTCTTT	CASRPQPQGPQAFF
13	-	-	TRBV5-6	TRBJ1-6	TGTGCCAGCAGCGTAGGACAGAATTCACCCCTCCACTTT	CASSVGQNSPLHF
15	-	TRBD2	TRBV2	TRBJ2-1	TGTGCCAGCAATGGACCGAACGGGAGGGTAGGTGAGCAGTTCTTC	CASNGPNGRVGEQFF
15	-	TRBD1	TRBV19	TRBJ1-5	TGTGCCAGTAGTCTTGGGGCAGGGGGCGTCCAGCCCCAGCATTTT	CASSLGAGGVQPQHF
17	-	-	TRBV3-1/TRBV3-2	TRBJ2-1	TGTGCCAGCAGCCAAGATCGACCGAAGCGCTTATACAATGAGCAGTTCTTC	CASSQDRPKRLYNEQFF
22	-	-	TRBV2	TRBJ1-5	TGTTCCCGCCGCCAGCCCGGGTATGGCAGGGGACCTAGGCCGGGGAGCAATCAGCCCCAGCATTTT	CSRRQPGYGRGPRPGSNQPQHF
14	-	-	TRBV12-5	TRBJ2-3	TGTGCTAGTGGTTTACTACCTAGCACAGATACGCAGTATTTT	CASGLLPSTDTQYF
17	-	TRBD1	TRBV6-2/TRBV6-3	TRBJ2-3	TGTGCCAGCAGTTTAACAGGGGGCGGGGGCTTCACAGATACGCAGTATTTT	CASSLTGGGGFTDTQYF
13	-	-	TRBV29-1	TRBJ2-1	TGCAGCGTGGAGAAGACGGAATACAATGAGCAGTTCTTC	CSVEKTEYNEQFF
15	-	-	TRBV18	TRBJ1-5	TGTGCCAGCTCACCAAGTAGCCGAATTCATCAGCCCCAGCATTTT	CASSPSSRIHQPQHF
16	once	TRBD2	TRBV5-6	TRBJ2-1	TGTGCCAGCAGCCGGCGCGGGACTAACCCCTACAATGAGCAGTTCTTC	CASSRRGTNPYNEQFF
15	-	-	TRBV5-4	TRBJ1-1	TGTGCCAGCAGCTTGGACAGCCACATGAACACTGAAGCTTTCTTT	CASSLDSHMNTEAFF
15	-	-	TRBV5-1	TRBJ2-1	TGCGCCAGCAGCTTGGTTCCGGGGGCCTACAATGAGCAGTTCTTC	CASSLVPGAYNEQFF
13	-	-	TRBV12-3/TRBV12-4	TRBJ2-2	TGTGCCAGCAGGGGCAGGTGGACCGGGGAGCTGTTTTTT	CASRGRWTGELFF
12	-	-	TRBV9	TRBJ1-3	TGTGCCAGCAGCGCCAGAGGAAACACCATATATTTT	CASSARGNTIYF
15	-	TRBD2	TRBV7-9	TRBJ2-7	TGTGCCAGCAGCTTAAGCGGGGGGTCGGGGTACGAGCAGTACTTC	CASSLSGGSGYEQYF
15	-	TRBD2	TRBV5-4	TRBJ2-1	TGTGCCAGCAGCTTGGATTCGGGAGGTATAAATGAGCAGTTCTTC	CASSLDSGGINEQFF
13	-	TRBD1	TRBV3-1/TRBV3-2	TRBJ1-6	TGTGCCAGCAGCCAAGCAGGGGGTAACACCCTCCACTTT	CASSQAGGNTLHF